These T cell receptor beta chains were read from a single sample in a study of cytomegalovirus exposure and HLA in healthy donors. Libraries were prepared by immunoSEQ multiplex PCR; TCRdb keeps only in-frame clonotypes and omits some of them. The data hold around 93,000 clones, with around three fifths observed a single time. Specimen: PBMCs. These receptors were taken from a boy younger than 18 in good health and CMV-seropositive. CDR3s include the opening cysteine and the closing phenylalanine or tryptophan. The D gene is left open where the match is weak. For some rows the clone size is stated as once, few or many, or as a class when expanded; others skip it.

TRBV4-2	TRBD1	TRBJ1-2	.	TGTGCCAGCAGCTTCAGTGGGACAGGGAAGGGGCGGGGGGGTGGCTACACCTTC	CASSFSGTGKGRGGGYTF
TRBV7-2	TRBD2	TRBJ2-1	few	TGTGCCAGCAGCTTAGCCGGGACTAAGCAGGGCGAGCAGTTCTTC	CASSLAGTKQGEQFF
TRBV30	.	TRBJ1-3	.	TGTGCCTGGAGTGTAACAGGCTCTGGAAACACCATATATTTT	CAWSVTGSGNTIYF
TRBV4-2	TRBD2	TRBJ2-3	.	TGTGCCAGCAGCCTGCCTCGCGGGAGGGTTGCAGATACGCAGTATTTT	CASSLPRGRVADTQYF
TRBV27	TRBD1	TRBJ1-1	few	TGTGCCAGCAGTTTAGGGCAGGGGGACTTTTTTGTTGAAGCTTTCTTT	CASSLGQGDFFVEAFF
TRBV30	.	TRBJ1-2	.	TGTGCCTGGCCGACGGGTCGTCGCTACACCTTC	CAWPTGRRYTF
TRBV4-3	.	TRBJ2-1	.	TGCGCCAGCAGTGTCTCTTGGGAGATTGACAATGAGCAGTTCTTC	CASSVSWEIDNEQFF
TRBV5-1	TRBD1	TRBJ1-2	.	TGCGCCAGCAGCTTGAACAGGGGGTATGGCTACACCTTC	CASSLNRGYGYTF
TRBV5-4	.	TRBJ1-2	.	TGTGCCAGCACCCTACTAGCTGGTGGAGGAGCTGGCTACACCTTC	CASTLLAGGGAGYTF
TRBV5-5	.	TRBJ1-2	.	TGTGCCAGCAGCAGTTATATCCAGGGTGATGGCTATGGCTACACCTTC	CASSSYIQGDGYGYTF
TRBV7-9	.	TRBJ2-5	.	TGTGCCAGCAGCCCTATCCGGGAGACCCAGTACTTC	CASSPIRETQYF
TRBV12-5	TRBD1	TRBJ2-1	.	TGTGCTAGTGTCAGGGACAGGGGATACAATGAGCAGTTCTTC	CASVRDRGYNEQFF
TRBV5-8	.	TRBJ2-6	few	TGTGCCAGCAAGGGGTCGCTCGGGGCCAACGTCCTGACTTTC	CASKGSLGANVLTF
TRBV11-2	.	TRBJ1-3	.	TGTGCCAGCAGCCCCCAGGGGACTACTGGAAACACCATATATTTT	CASSPQGTTGNTIYF
TRBV19	TRBD2	TRBJ2-3	.	TGTGCCAGTAGTGTGACTAGCGACCCCGCAGATACGCAGTATTTT	CASSVTSDPADTQYF
TRBV7-9	.	TRBJ1-1	few	TGTGCCAGCAGCTTGTACAGCGGAAATACTGAAGCTTTCTTT	CASSLYSGNTEAFF
TRBV2	.	TRBJ1-4	.	TGTGCCAGCACATCGGAGGGAATAGGCGAAAAACTGTTTTTT	CASTSEGIGEKLFF
TRBV2	TRBD1	TRBJ1-1	.	TGTGCCAGCAGCGACAGGGGGTTGAACACTGAAGCTTTCTTT	CASSDRGLNTEAFF
TRBV2	TRBD2	TRBJ2-7	.	TGTGCCAGCACGGGACTAGCGGATTACGAGCAGTACTTC	CASTGLADYEQYF
TRBV5-4	.	TRBJ2-3	.	TGTGCCAGCATCAATCGACGGGACTCTAGCACAGATACGCAGTATTTT	CASINRRDSSTDTQYF
TRBV25-1	TRBD1	TRBJ1-6	.	TGTGCCAGCAGCTTATCAGGGGGCTTAGTCTCACCCCTCCACTTT	CASSLSGGLVSPLHF
TRBV5-1	.	TRBJ1-5	.	TGCGCCAGCAGCTTGGACAGCGGTAATCAGCCCCAGCATTTT	CASSLDSGNQPQHF
TRBV7-2	.	TRBJ1-5	few	TGTGCCAGCAGCTTAGACTGGGTGGGGGGGGTCGGTCAGCCCCAGCATTTT	CASSLDWVGGVGQPQHF
TRBV9	.	TRBJ1-3	once	TGTGCCAGCACCGCTATGGGAGGAGGATCTGGAAACACCATATATTTT	CASTAMGGGSGNTIYF
TRBV6-5	TRBD1	TRBJ1-1	.	TGTGCCAGCAGCCTAGGACAGGGGATGAACACTGAAGCTTTCTTT	CASSLGQGMNTEAFF
TRBV6-6	.	TRBJ2-7	.	TGTGCCAGCAGTTCTCCAGGGGGACTCCTCGACTTC	CASSSPGGLLDF
TRBV5-4	.	TRBJ1-1	few	TGTGCCAGCAGGACTTCCGGACTCGATGCGGAAGCTTTCTTT	CASRTSGLDAEAFF
TRBV6-6	TRBD1	TRBJ1-1	.	TGTGCCAGCAGTTCGATGATCGGGACAGGGAACACTGAAGCTTTCTTT	CASSSMIGTGNTEAFF
TRBV29-1	.	TRBJ1-1	.	TGCAGCGTTGGAGGGACTGACACTGAAGCTTTCTTT	CSVGGTDTEAFF
TRBV6-1	.	TRBJ2-3	once	TGTGCCAGCAGTGCTATTTCAGATACGCAGTATTTT	CASSAISDTQYF
TRBV7-9	TRBD2	TRBJ2-3	once	TGTGCCAGCAGCGCTCGGAAGGGACTAGCGGCCACAGATACGCAGTATTTT	CASSARKGLAATDTQYF
TRBV11-2	.	TRBJ2-3	.	TGTGCCAGCAGTTCCCCGGGAAATACGCAGTATTTT	CASSSPGNTQYF
TRBV19	.	TRBJ1-6	.	TGTGCCAGTACCCCGATAGGGAGAGAGTATAATTCACCCCTCCACTTT	CASTPIGREYNSPLHF
TRBV18	.	TRBJ1-1	.	TGTGCCAGACAGAACGGGGGCACTGAAGCTTTCTTT	CARQNGGTEAFF
TRBV4-3	TRBD1	TRBJ2-7	.	TGCGCCAGCAGCCGGGACAGGACCTACTACGAGCAGTACTTC	CASSRDRTYYEQYF
TRBV18	TRBD1	TRBJ1-4	.	TGTGCTAGCTCACCACCGGGACAGGGTGGTGAAAAACTGTTTTTT	CASSPPGQGGEKLFF
TRBV6-5	.	TRBJ1-1	.	TGTGCCAGCAGTTATCTACAGGGTAGGACTGAAGCTTTCTTT	CASSYLQGRTEAFF
TRBV7-7	.	TRBJ2-5	few	TGTGCTAGCAGCCCCAGGGGTTTGGAGACCCAGTACTTC	CASSPRGLETQYF
TRBV5-1	TRBD1	TRBJ2-3	.	TGCGCCAGCAGCTTGGTGGGACAGGGGGGGAATACGCAGTATTTT	CASSLVGQGGNTQYF
TRBV2	.	TRBJ2-7	few	TGTGCCAGCAGTGGGAGTTCCTACGAGCAGTACTTC	CASSGSSYEQYF
TRBV30	.	TRBJ1-1	few	TGTGCCTGGAGTTCACAGTACTCTGAAGCTTTCTTT	CAWSSQYSEAFF
TRBV5-1	.	TRBJ2-2	.	TGCGCCAGCAGCTTGTTGGAGGGCTTAGACACCGGGGAGCTGTTTTTT	CASSLLEGLDTGELFF
TRBV5-6	TRBD2	TRBJ2-3	few	TGTGCCAGCAGCACGAGGACTAGCGGGGTAAGAGCAGATACGCAGTATTTT	CASSTRTSGVRADTQYF
TRBV28	.	TRBJ1-2	.	TGTGCCAGCAGTCAAGACAGGAACTATGGCTACACCTTC	CASSQDRNYGYTF
TRBV30	TRBD1	TRBJ2-1	.	TGTGCCTGGAGTCCCGGGACAGTGAACAATGAGCAGTTCTTC	CAWSPGTVNNEQFF
TRBV7-2	.	TRBJ2-2	.	TGTGCCAGCAGCTTGGGGACACTGAACACCGGGGAGCTGTTTTTT	CASSLGTLNTGELFF
TRBV6-1	TRBD1	TRBJ1-1	.	TGTGCCAGCAGTGGGACAGGGGGTGATGAAGCTTTCTTT	CASSGTGGDEAFF
TRBV5-1	.	TRBJ2-2	.	TGCGCCAGCAGCTTGGCCGAGGGGAACACCGGGGAGCTGTTTTTT	CASSLAEGNTGELFF
TRBV7-7	TRBD1	TRBJ1-2	.	TGTGCTAGCAGCCCCTGGACAGGAGCTAACTATGGCTACCCCTTC	CASSPWTGANYGYPF
TRBV12-1	.	TRBJ1-6	.	TGTGCCAGCAGCTTCCGGGACAAATCCCTCCACTTT	CASSFRDKSLHF
TRBV7-9	TRBD1	TRBJ1-1	few	TGTGCCAGCAGCCGACAGGGCGTTGAAGCTTTCTTT	CASSRQGVEAFF
TRBV9	.	TRBJ2-3	.	TGTGCCAGCAGCCGTCGCTACGGGGGGCCGGGAGGCACAGATACGCAGTATTTT	CASSRRYGGPGGTDTQYF
TRBV6-1	.	TRBJ1-5	.	TGTGCCAGCAGTGAAAATCCAGGGGCTGTCAATCAGCCCCAGCATTTT	CASSENPGAVNQPQHF
TRBV21-1	.	TRBJ1-1	few	TGTGCCAGCAGCGGGGGCAGGACGATGAACACTGAAGCTTTCTTT	CASSGGRTMNTEAFF
TRBV30	.	TRBJ1-3	few	TGTGCCTGGATTAGCAAGAGCTCTGGAAACACCATATATTTT	CAWISKSSGNTIYF